These 27 T cell receptor beta chains share one sample of origin, sequenced in a study of technical replicates of blood from a few donors. Profiled with immunoSEQ multiplex PCR; TCRdb holds only in-frame clones, not every one. Among 84,000 or so clones listed, around 94% were seen once. The sequencing input was T cells isolated from PBMCs. The receptors here all came from a human donor in good health.

This clone appeared a single time. In DNA form, the CDR3 reads TGCGCCAGCAGCAAGGGGGAGAGCTCTGGAAACACCATATATTTT. This codes for CASSKGESSGNTIYF. The chain carries TRBV5-1 and TRBJ1-3; D is perhaps TRBD1 (6 bases). Germline CDR1 SGHRS, CDR2 YFSETQ. The length of the CDR3 is 15 residues. Trimming left V 4 bases short and J 0 bases short, with 11 bases between.

J is TRBJ2-7 and V is TRBV6-5, with D perhaps TRBD1 (7 bases). Between the trimmed V and J ends, which lost 6 bases and 4 bases, there was a span of 19 bases. Germline assignment: CDR1 MNHEY and CDR2 SVGAGI. The CDR3 runs 15 residues. In nucleotides, the CDR3 is TGTGCCAGCAGGGGGGCGGGACAGAAAAGGTACGAGCAGTACTTC. Protein: CASRGAGQKRYEQYF.

The CDR3 loop is CASWTSGSDEQFF. The CDR3 DNA reads as TGTGCCAGTTGGACTAGCGGGAGCGATGAGCAGTTCTTC. V usage is TRBV28 and J usage is TRBJ2-1; TRBD2 matches 13 bases. V was clipped by 9 bases and J by 8 bases; unmatched bases: 4. The CDR3 runs to 13 residues. Germline lookup yields CDR1 MDHEN and CDR2 SYDVKM.

Only one count was recorded for this clone. The rearrangement uses TRBV30 and TRBJ2-3, with 8 bases identical to TRBD1. Germline V gives CDR1 GTSNPN, CDR2 SVGIG (reference sequence). V was pared by 2 bases and J by 2 bases, with 12 bases of the junction left unmatched. The CDR3 totals 17 residues. The CDR3 DNA sequence: TGTGCCTGGAGTATTCAGGGGGCTCGACAGTCCACAGATACGCAGTATTTT. Protein product: CAWSIQGARQSTDTQYF.

The chain uses TRBV19 and TRBJ1-1; D is perhaps TRBD1 (5 bases). Looked up from germline, CDR1 is LNHDA and CDR2 is SQIVND (reference sequence). CDR3 length equals 14 residues. Between the trimmed V and J ends, which lost 1 base and 3 bases, there was a span of 9 bases. CDR3 nucleotide sequence: TGTGCCAGTAGTATAGGAGGGGACTACACTGAAGCTTTCTTT. Its translation: CASSIGGDYTEAFF.

The J gene is TRBJ2-5, the V gene TRBV5-4; D ambiguous. Between the trimmed V and J ends, which lost 0 bases and 4 bases, there was a span of 7 bases. The CDR3 covers 13 residues. CDR1 is SGHNT and CDR2 is YYREEE in the germline V gene (reference sequence). CDR3 nucleotides: TGTGCCAGCAGCTTGGCTCCCCCAGAGACCCAGTACTTC. This codes for CASSLAPPETQYF.

A remark on this clone: The junction and the germline gene differ at one end; a read error may be behind it. The rearrangement joins TRBV28 to TRBJ2-7, with 9 bases lining up with TRBD1. CDR3 size: 12 residues. CDR1 is MDHEN and CDR2 is SYDVKM in the germline V gene. The CDR3 region has the DNA TGTGCCAGCCGCCGTGACAGGGGGGAACGGGACTTC. Protein: CASRRDRGERDF. Filled out from reference TRBV28 and TRBJ2-7, the complete variable domain reads DVKVTQSSRYLVKRTGEKVFLECVQDMDHENMFWYRQDPGLGLRLIYFSYDVKMKEKGDIPEGYSVSREKKERFSLILESASTNQTSMYLCASRRDRGERDFGPGTRLTVT.

This clone was seen only once. The chain links TRBV5-5 to TRBJ1-3; no firm D call. Germline V gives CDR1 SGHKS, CDR2 YYEKEE (reference sequence). The CDR3 has 14 amino acids. Trimming cost V 5 bases and J 1 base, with 10 bases left between them. The CDR3: CASSIGGSGNTIYF. In DNA, the CDR3 is TGTGCCAGCAGTATAGGAGGTTCTGGAAACACCATATATTTT.

The CDR3, as DNA: TGTGCCAGCAGCCTTTTCCTAGCGGGCAGCTCCTACAATGAGCAGTTCTTC. Translation: CASSLFLAGSSYNEQFF. The chain joins TRBV7-2 to TRBJ2-1, with 8 bases that match TRBD2. V shed 5 bases, J shed 0 bases, and the junction held 9 bases outside the gene matches. The CDR3 runs to 17 residues. The germline gives CDR1 SGHTA, CDR2 FQGNSA.

V usage is TRBV6-4 and J usage is TRBJ2-3, with 9 bases lining up with TRBD2. The CDR3 spans 16 residues. V shed 3 bases and J 1 base; nucleotides not matched to a gene: 5. Germline lookup yields CDR1 MRHNA and CDR2 SNTAGT. CDR3 loop: CASSERTSDGTDTQYF. CDR3 coding DNA: TGTGCCAGCAGTGAAAGGACTAGCGACGGCACAGATACGCAGTATTTT.

This clone was counted once. The rearrangement links TRBV27 to TRBJ2-5; 9 bases align to TRBD1. The CDR3 loop spans 14 amino acids. Per germline, CDR1 MNHEY and CDR2 SMNVEV (reference sequence). Trimming at V came to 3 bases and at J to 9 bases, leaving 8 bases not matched to a gene. As DNA, the CDR3 is TGTGCCAGCAGTTTCCGGGACAGGGAAGACGCCCAGTACTTC. It translates to CASSFRDREDAQYF.

This clone was counted a single time. The gene calls are TRBV29-1 and TRBJ1-5; 7 positions agree with TRBD1. The V and J ends lost 6 bases and 0 bases, in that order; junction bases with no gene match: 5. This CDR3 comprises 14 residues. Germline CDR1 reads SQVTM; CDR2 reads ANQGSEA. The CDR3 sequence is CSVATGYSNQPQHF. In DNA, the CDR3 is TGCAGCGTAGCGACAGGGTATAGCAATCAGCCCCAGCATTTT.

The chain uses TRBV6-6 and TRBJ2-2; TRBD1 might be the D (6 bases). Germline values: CDR1 MNHNY, CDR2 SVGAGI (reference sequence). The CDR3 spans 14 residues. Trimming took off 2 bases at V and 5 bases at J, with 9 bases between the two ends. DNA of the CDR3: TGTGCCAGCAGTTACGGGACAAGTACCGGGGAGCTGTTTTTT. Translated: CASSYGTSTGELFF.

The chain employs TRBV28 and TRBJ2-7, with D unresolved. CDR1 MDHEN and CDR2 SYDVKM come from the germline V gene. V dropped 5 bases and J dropped 2 bases, with 13 bases sitting between them. There are 14 residues in the CDR3. As DNA, the CDR3 is TGTGCCAGCAGTCTGTTACTACGAGCCTACGAGCAGTACTTC. It translates to CASSLLLRAYEQYF. Supplemented by reference TRBV28 and TRBJ2-7, the full variable domain reads DVKVTQSSRYLVKRTGEKVFLECVQDMDHENMFWYRQDPGLGLRLIYFSYDVKMKEKGDIPEGYSVSREKKERFSLILESASTNQTSMYLCASSLLLRAYEQYFGPGTRLTVT.

The chain couples TRBV18 to TRBJ2-3; TRBD2 aligns across 12 bases. The junction had 4 bases not matched to a gene; V was cut back by 0 bases and J by 6 bases. Looked up from germline, CDR1 is KGHSH and CDR2 is LQKENI. The CDR3 covers 16 residues. DNA for the CDR3: TGTGCCAGCTCACCACCGGGTCTAGCGGGAGGGGATACGCAGTATTTT. Translation gives CASSPPGLAGGDTQYF.

CDR3 region: CASSSPAKGSGHLSYEQYF. As DNA, the CDR3 is TGTGCCAGCAGCTCCCCGGCTAAAGGGTCGGGACATCTCTCCTACGAGCAGTACTTC. The genes are TRBV21-1 and TRBJ2-7; TRBD1 reflects the table's D call only, with no check against the DNA. TRBV21-1 counts as a pseudogene. The CDR3 has 19 amino acids.

The chain has TRBV29-1 and TRBJ2-7; tentatively, D is TRBD2 (6 bases). Trimming left V 4 bases short and J 6 bases short, with 10 bases between. This CDR3 has 11 amino acids. In germline, CDR1 is SQVTM, CDR2 ANQGSEA. The CDR3 nucleotides are TGCAGCGTTGGGGGGGTACGCGAGCAGTACTTC. This codes for CSVGGVREQYF.

The chain employs TRBV19 and TRBJ1-2; 7 positions match TRBD1. Germline CDR1 and CDR2: LNHDA and SQIVND (reference sequence). V lost 7 bases to trimming and J lost 0 bases; unmatched junction nucleotides: 11. The CDR3 is made up of 16 amino acids. CDR3 amino acids: CASKLTGLSSNYGYTF. CDR3 sequence (DNA): TGTGCCAGTAAATTGACAGGGCTTAGTTCTAACTATGGCTACACCTTC.

The chain recombines TRBV10-1 with TRBJ2-1, with TRBD2 matching 9 bases. V dropped 4 bases and J dropped 5; count of bases not matched to a gene: 6. The CDR3 is 15 residues long. The germline gives CDR1 WNHNN, CDR2 SYGVQD (reference sequence). The DNA of the CDR3 is TGCGCCAGCAGTGTAATAGCGGGAGTAGACAATGAGCAGTTCTTC. It yields the protein CASSVIAGVDNEQFF.

This clone was seen just once. The genes are TRBV5-1 and TRBJ2-1; TRBD2 aligns across 11 bases. V shed 5 bases and J 8 bases; nucleotides not matched to a gene: 12. This CDR3 contains 16 residues. The V gene's germline CDR1 is SGHRS and CDR2 YFSETQ. This chain's CDR3 is CASSYRLAGSVDEQFF. The CDR3 bases are TGCGCCAGCAGTTACCGACTAGCGGGGTCTGTGGATGAGCAGTTCTTC.

CDR3 residues: CASSDSGHFGAFF. CDR3 coding DNA: TGTGCCAGCAGTGACTCGGGGCACTTTGGGGCTTTCTTT. The chain recombines TRBV6-4 with TRBJ1-1; D perhaps matches TRBD1 (5 bases). Germline V gives CDR1 MRHNA, CDR2 SNTAGT. The CDR3 is made up of 13 amino acids. V gave up 0 bases and J gave up 11 bases, with 13 bases separating them.

This chain joins TRBV19 and TRBJ2-5, with 10 nucleotides matching TRBD2. Germline CDR1 and CDR2: LNHDA and SQIVND (reference sequence). This CDR3 has 13 residues. J was trimmed by 5 bases and V by 3 bases; bases with no gene match: 0. The CDR3 DNA reads as TGTGCCAGTAGTATTAGCGGGGGGGAGACCCAGTACTTC. This sequence encodes CASSISGGETQYF.

The V call is TRBV27, the J call TRBJ2-1, with no clear D. Trimming removed 0 bases from V and 5 bases from J, with 5 bases in between. Per the germline V gene, CDR1 is MNHEY and CDR2 is SMNVEV (reference sequence). The CDR3 consists of 13 residues. CDR3 loop: CASSLSLNNEQFF. As DNA, the CDR3 is TGTGCCAGCAGTTTATCCCTTAACAATGAGCAGTTCTTC.

This clone has just one count. This chain joins TRBV5-1 and TRBJ1-2, with TRBD1 matching 7 bases. J gave up 5 bases and V 3 bases, and 7 bases lay outside the gene matches. CDR1 SGHRS and CDR2 YFSETQ come from the germline V gene. This CDR3 region has 14 residues. CDR3 in amino acids: CASSSMGTDYGYTF. The CDR3 nucleotides read TGCGCCAGCAGCTCCATGGGGACAGATTATGGCTACACCTTC.

The chain recombines TRBV7-2 with TRBJ2-1; 7 nucleotides agree with TRBD2. Germline V CDR1 and CDR2: SGHTA, FQGNSA. This CDR3 comprises 13 residues. Trimming took 3 bases from V and 13 from J; bases not matched to a gene: 9. The CDR3 DNA reads as TGTGCCAGCAGCTTTTCTTTGGCGGGGGATCAGTTCTTC. This encodes CASSFSLAGDQFF.

CDR3 in DNA: TGTGCCAGCAGTTTCGGGGGTTCCGAGCAGTACTTC. It encodes CASSFGGSEQYF. The rearrangement links TRBV27 to TRBJ2-7, with a possible D match to TRBD2 (6 bases). This CDR3 region has 12 residues. Trimming removed 3 bases from V and 6 bases from J, with 9 bases in between. CDR1 and CDR2 (germline): MNHEY, SMNVEV (reference sequence).

This chain uses TRBV15 with TRBJ1-1; 7 bases align to TRBD1. V was pared by 8 bases and J by 1 base, with 10 bases of the junction left unmatched. Germline CDR1 and CDR2: LNHNV and YYDKDF (reference sequence). This CDR3 comprises 15 residues. The CDR3: CATVDAGGENTEAFF. CDR3 in DNA: TGTGCCACCGTAGATGCAGGGGGAGAGAACACTGAAGCTTTCTTT.